This T cell receptor (beta chain) appears in the sequencing data of a study of regulatory T cells in long-lasting Graves disease. Whole-study results and caveats: Blood alone, not thyroid tissue, was studied.

Time point: newly diagnosed GD, antithyroid drugs for less than 3 months. Preparation of the TCR library used RNA extracted from PBMCs. This clonotype was found many times. The antigen remains undetermined. This CDR3 region has 16 residues. The V gene lost 5 bases and the J gene lost 4 bases, with 20 bases spanning the gap. Relying on iRepertoire HTBI primers and Arm-PCR of CDR3 regions, the team built TCR beta libraries. One entry per CDR3 protein, called by TCRdb with MiXCR from the multiplex PCR reads. The repertoire holds a few hundred thousand distinct CDR3 sequences, approximately 13% seen once, with more than 8.5% in the top ten. The same sample was also used in a study of T cells in Graves' hyperthyroidism and ophthalmopathy. Per that study: The model foresaw ophthalmopathy a median 6.5 months prior to onset.

The clonotype originates from a man younger than 40 with Graves disease. The source material was peripheral blood mononuclear cells (PBMCs), sampled at new diagnosis, from a patient treated with antithyroid drugs. This sequence joins TRBV12-3 or TRBV12-4 and TRBJ2-5, with a weak D call TRBD1 (6 bases). In DNA form, the CDR3 reads TGTGCCAGCAGTAGCTACGGGACGGTGGGGGCAGAGACCCAGTACTTC. Residues: CASSSYGTVGAETQYF.